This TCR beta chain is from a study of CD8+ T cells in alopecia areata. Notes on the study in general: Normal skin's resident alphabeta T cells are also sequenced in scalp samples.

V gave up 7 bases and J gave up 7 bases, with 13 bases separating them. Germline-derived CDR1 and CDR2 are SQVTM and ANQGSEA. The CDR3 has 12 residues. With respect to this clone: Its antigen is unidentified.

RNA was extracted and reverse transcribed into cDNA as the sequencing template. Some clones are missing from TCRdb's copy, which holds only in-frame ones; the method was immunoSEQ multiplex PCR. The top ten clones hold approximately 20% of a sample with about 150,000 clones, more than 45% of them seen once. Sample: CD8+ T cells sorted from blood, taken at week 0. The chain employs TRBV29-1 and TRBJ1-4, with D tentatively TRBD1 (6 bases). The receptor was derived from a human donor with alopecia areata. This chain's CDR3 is CSAQGSREKLFF. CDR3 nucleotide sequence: TGCAGCGCACAGGGTTCACGTGAAAAACTGTTTTTT.